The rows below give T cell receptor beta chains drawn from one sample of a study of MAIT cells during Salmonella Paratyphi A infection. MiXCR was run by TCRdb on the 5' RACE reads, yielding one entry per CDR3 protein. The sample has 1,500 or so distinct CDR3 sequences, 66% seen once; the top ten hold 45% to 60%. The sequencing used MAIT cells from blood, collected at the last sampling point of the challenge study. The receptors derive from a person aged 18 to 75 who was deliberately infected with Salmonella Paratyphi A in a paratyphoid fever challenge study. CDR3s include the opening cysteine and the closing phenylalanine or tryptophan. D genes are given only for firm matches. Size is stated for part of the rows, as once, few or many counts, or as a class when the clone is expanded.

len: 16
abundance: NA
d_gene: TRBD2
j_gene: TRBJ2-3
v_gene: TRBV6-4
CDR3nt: TGTGCCAGCAGTGACTCGGAGCAGGGAGGGGCAGATACGCAGTATTTT
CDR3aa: CASSDSEQGGADTQYF

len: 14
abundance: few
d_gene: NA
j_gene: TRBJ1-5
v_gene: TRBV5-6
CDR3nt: TGTGCCAGCAGCTTTCTTACGGGGAATCAGCCCCAGCATTTT
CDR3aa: CASSFLTGNQPQHF

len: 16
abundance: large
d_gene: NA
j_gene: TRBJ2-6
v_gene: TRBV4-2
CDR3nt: TGTGCCAGCAGCCAAGATGGAAACTCTGGGGCCAACGTCCTGACTTTC
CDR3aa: CASSQDGNSGANVLTF

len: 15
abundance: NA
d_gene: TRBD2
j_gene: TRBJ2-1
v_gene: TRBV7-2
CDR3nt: TGTGCCAGCAGCGCCTGGACTAGCGGGAAGGGTGAGCAGTTCTTC
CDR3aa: CASSAWTSGKGEQFF

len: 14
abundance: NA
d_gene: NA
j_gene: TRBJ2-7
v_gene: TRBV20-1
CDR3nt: TGCAGTGCTAGAGATAGGGCAGGGACGTTCGAGCAGTACTTC
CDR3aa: CSARDRAGTFEQYF

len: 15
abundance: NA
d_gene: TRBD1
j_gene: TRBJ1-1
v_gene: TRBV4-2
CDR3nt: TGTGCCAGCAGCCGTCCCGGGACAGGGAACACTGAAGCTTTCTTT
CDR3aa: CASSRPGTGNTEAFF

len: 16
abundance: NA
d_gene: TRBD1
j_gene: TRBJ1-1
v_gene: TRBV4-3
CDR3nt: TGCGCCAGCAGCCCCCAAGGGGACAGGGAGGGTACTGAAGCTTTCTTT
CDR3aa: CASSPQGDREGTEAFF

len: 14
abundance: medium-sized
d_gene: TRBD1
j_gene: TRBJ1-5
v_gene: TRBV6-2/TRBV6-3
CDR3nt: TGTGCCAGCAGTTGGGACAGCGAAAATCAGCCCCAGCATTTT
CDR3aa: CASSWDSENQPQHF

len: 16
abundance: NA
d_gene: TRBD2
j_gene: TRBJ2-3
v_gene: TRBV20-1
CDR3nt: TGCAGTGCTAGCCCATTAGGGCTAGCGGACACAGATACGCAGTATTTT
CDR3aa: CSASPLGLADTDTQYF

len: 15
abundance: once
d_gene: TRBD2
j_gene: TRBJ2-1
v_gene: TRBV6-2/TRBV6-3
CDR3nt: TGTGCCAGCAGCTCGGGACTAGCGGGAGCCAATGAGCAGTTCTTC
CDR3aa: CASSSGLAGANEQFF

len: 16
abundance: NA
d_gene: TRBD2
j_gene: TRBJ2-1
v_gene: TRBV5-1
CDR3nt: TGCGCCAGCAGCGAGATAGCGGGAGGGCCGGGCAATGAGCAGTTCTTC
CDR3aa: CASSEIAGGPGNEQFF

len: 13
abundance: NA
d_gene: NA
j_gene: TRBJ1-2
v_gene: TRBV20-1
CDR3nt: TGCAGTGCAAAGGACGGACCTAACTATGGCTACACCTTC
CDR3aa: CSAKDGPNYGYTF

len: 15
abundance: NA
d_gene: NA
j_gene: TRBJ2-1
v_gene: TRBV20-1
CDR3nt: TGCAGTGCTAGAGATGTGCCAGACCAATACAATGAGCAGTTCTTC
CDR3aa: CSARDVPDQYNEQFF

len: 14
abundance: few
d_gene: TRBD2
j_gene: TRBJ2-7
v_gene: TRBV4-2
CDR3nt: TGTGCCAGCAGCCAAGATACTAGCGGGTACGAGCAGTACTTC
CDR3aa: CASSQDTSGYEQYF

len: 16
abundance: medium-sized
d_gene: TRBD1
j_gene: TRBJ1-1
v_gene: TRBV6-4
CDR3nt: TGTGCCAGCAGTGACCGGCCGGGACAGGGAAACACTGAAGCTTTCTTT
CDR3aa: CASSDRPGQGNTEAFF

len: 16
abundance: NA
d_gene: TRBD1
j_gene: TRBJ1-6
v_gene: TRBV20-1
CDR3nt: TGCAGTGTCCTGACAGGGGGTCTCGCCTATAATTCACCCCTCCACTTT
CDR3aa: CSVLTGGLAYNSPLHF

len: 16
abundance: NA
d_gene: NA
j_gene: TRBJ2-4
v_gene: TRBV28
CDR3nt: TGTGCCAGCAGTCCACCGGAGGATCTGGGCAAAAACATTCAGTACTTC
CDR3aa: CASSPPEDLGKNIQYF

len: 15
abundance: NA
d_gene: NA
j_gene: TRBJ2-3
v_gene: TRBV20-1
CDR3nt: TGCAGTGCTAGAGATCTAACGGGGGCCGGGGATACGCAGTATTTT
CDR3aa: CSARDLTGAGDTQYF

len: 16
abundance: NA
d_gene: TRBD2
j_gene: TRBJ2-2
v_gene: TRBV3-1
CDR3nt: TGTGCCAGCAGCCGCGGGGGGGAGCAGGGCACCGGGGAGCTGTTTTTT
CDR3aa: CASSRGGEQGTGELFF

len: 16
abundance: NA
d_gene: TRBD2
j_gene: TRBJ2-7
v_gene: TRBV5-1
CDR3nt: TGCGCCAGCAGCTTGGCGGCTAGCGGAAGCTCCTACGAGCAGTACTTC
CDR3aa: CASSLAASGSSYEQYF

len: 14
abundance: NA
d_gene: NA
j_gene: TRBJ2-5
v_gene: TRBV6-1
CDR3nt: TGTGCCAGCAGTGAATCCCGGGGTTGGGAGACCCAGTACTTC
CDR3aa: CASSESRGWETQYF

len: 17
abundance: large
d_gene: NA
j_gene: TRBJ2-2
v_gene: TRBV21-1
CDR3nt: TGTGCCAGCAGCAAAGGCGAGACAGGACCGGGGACCGGGGAGCTGTTTTTT
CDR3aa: CASSKGETGPGTGELFF

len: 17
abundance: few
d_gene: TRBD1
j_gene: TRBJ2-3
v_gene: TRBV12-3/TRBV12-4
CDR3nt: TGTGCCAGCAGTTTTCGTATCGGGGACAGCGGCACAGATACGCAGTATTTT
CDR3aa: CASSFRIGDSGTDTQYF

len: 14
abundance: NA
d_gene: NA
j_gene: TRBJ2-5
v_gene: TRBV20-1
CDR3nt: TGCAGTGCTAGAGCCGGAAGAGAAAAAGAGAAACAGTGGTTC
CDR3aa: CSARAGREKEKQWF

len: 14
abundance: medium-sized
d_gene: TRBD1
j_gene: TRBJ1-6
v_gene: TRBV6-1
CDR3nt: TGTGCCACCACCCGGACAGGGGAAGAGTCACCCCTCCACTTT
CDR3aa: CATTRTGEESPLHF

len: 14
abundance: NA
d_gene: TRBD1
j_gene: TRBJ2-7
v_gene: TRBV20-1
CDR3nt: TGCAGTGCTAGATCCTGGGACAGGGAATACGAGCAGTACTTC
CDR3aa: CSARSWDREYEQYF

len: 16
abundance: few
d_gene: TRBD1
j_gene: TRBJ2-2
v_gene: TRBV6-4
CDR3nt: TGTGCCAGCAGTGACTCGGGACAGGGGGCCACCGGGGAGCTGTTTTTT
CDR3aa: CASSDSGQGATGELFF

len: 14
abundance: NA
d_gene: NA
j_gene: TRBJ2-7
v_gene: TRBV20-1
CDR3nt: TGCAGTGCTAGAGACCGGGACACGTTCTACGAGCAGTACTTC
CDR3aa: CSARDRDTFYEQYF

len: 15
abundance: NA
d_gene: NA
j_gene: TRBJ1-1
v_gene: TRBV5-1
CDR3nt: TGCGCCAGCAGCTTGTTGGGGAGCCAGAACACTGAAGCTTTCTTT
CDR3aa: CASSLLGSQNTEAFF

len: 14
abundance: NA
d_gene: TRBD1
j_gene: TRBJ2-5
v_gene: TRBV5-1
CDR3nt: TGCGCCAGCCGCCCAGGGGGAGCTCAAGAGACCCAGTACTTC
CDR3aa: CASRPGGAQETQYF

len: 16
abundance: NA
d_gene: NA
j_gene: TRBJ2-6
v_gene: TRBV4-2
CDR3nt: TGTGCCAGCAGTCCCGGGGCCCACTCTGGGGCCAACGTCCTGACTTTC
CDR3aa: CASSPGAHSGANVLTF

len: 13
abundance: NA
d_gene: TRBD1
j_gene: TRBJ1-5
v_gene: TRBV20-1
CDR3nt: TGCAGTGCTAGAGGGGGAGGGGACAGCTACGAGCATTTT
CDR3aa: CSARGGGDSYEHF

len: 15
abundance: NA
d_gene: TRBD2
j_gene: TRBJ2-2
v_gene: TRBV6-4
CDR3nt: TGTGCCAGCAGTGATTTAGCGGGAGACACCGGGGAGCTGTTTTTT
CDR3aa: CASSDLAGDTGELFF

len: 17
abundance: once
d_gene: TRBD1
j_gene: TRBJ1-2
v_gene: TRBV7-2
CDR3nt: TGTGCCAGCAGCCCCATTCTACGACAGGGAAGGAACTATGGCTACACCTTC
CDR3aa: CASSPILRQGRNYGYTF

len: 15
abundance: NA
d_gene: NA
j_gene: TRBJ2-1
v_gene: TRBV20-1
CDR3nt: TGCAGTGCTAGTAGCAGCGGAGGTTCCTACAATGAGCAGTTCTTC
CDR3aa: CSASSSGGSYNEQFF

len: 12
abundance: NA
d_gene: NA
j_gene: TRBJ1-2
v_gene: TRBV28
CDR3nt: TGTGCCAGCAGCAGCAGGGTTTATGGCTACACCTTC
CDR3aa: CASSSRVYGYTF

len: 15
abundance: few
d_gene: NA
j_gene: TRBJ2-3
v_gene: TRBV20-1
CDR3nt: TGCAGTGCTAGAGACCCCGGGGGGCCAGGGGATACGCAGTATTTT
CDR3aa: CSARDPGGPGDTQYF

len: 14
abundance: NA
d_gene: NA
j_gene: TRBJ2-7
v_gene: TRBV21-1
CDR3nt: TGTGCCAGCAGCAAATGCGGGAGACCCCACGAGCAGTACTTC
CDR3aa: CASSKCGRPHEQYF

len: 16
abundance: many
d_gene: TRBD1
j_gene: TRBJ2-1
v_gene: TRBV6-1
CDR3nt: TGTGCCAGCAGTGAAGACGAGGGGGCAGGGACAAGTGAGCAGTTCTTC
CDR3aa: CASSEDEGAGTSEQFF

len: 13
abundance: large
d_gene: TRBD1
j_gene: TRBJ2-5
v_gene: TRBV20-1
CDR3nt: TGCAGTGCCCCAGGGGGCGAGTTCGAGACCCAGTACTTC
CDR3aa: CSAPGGEFETQYF

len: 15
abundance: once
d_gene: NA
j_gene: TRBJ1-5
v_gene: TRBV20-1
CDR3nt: TGCAGTGCTAGAGTCGGCAGGGTAAGGGGAGGGCCCCAGCATTTT
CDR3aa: CSARVGRVRGGPQHF

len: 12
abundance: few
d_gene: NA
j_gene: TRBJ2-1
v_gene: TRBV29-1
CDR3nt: TGCAGCGTTGAAGGTCCCGTTTATGAGCAGTTCTTC
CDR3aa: CSVEGPVYEQFF

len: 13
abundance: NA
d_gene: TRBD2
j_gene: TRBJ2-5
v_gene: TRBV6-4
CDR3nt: TGTGCTAGAGATGGGGGGGGCCAAGAGACCCAGTACTTC
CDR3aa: CARDGGGQETQYF

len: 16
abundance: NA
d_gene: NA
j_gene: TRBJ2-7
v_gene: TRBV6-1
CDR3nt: TGTGCCAGCAGTGAAGAGGCAGGCGGGGCCGGCTACGAGCAGTACTTC
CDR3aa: CASSEEAGGAGYEQYF

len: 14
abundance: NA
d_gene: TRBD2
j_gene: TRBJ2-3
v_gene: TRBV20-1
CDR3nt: TGCAGTGTACCACTAGCGGTGGGACTAGATACGCAGTATTTT
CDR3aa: CSVPLAVGLDTQYF

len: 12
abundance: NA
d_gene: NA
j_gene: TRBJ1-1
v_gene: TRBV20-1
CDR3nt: TGCAGTGCTAAGAGGGGAGATACTGAAGCTTTCTTT
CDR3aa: CSAKRGDTEAFF

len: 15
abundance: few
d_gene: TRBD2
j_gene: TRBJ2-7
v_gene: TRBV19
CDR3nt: TGTGCCAGTAGTATCATAGCGGGAGACTCCTACGAGCAGTACTTC
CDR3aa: CASSIIAGDSYEQYF

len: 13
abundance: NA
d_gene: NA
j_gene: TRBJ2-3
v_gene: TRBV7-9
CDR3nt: TGTGCCAGCAGCTTAATGGGCACAGATACGCAGTATTTT
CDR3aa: CASSLMGTDTQYF

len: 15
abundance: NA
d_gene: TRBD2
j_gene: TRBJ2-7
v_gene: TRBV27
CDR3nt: TGTGCCAGCAGTTTCTGGACTAGCGGGATCAACGAGCAGTACTTC
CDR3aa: CASSFWTSGINEQYF

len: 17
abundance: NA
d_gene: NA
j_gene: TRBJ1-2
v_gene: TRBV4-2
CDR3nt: TGTGCCAGCAGCCCAGCTCCGGTAGGCGGCGAGGTGAATGGCTACACCTTC
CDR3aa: CASSPAPVGGEVNGYTF